The clone carrying this T cell receptor (beta chain) was picked up many times. Trimming took off 5 bases at V and 0 bases at J, with 14 bases between the two ends. The germline V gene has CDR1 SQVTM and CDR2 ANQGSEA. The CDR3 sequence is 14 residues long. Authors of the study amplified TCR beta CDR3 regions from RNA transcripts. The HTBI primer set drove a first-round RT-PCR of the TCR CDR3. MiXCR was run by TCRdb on the multiplex PCR reads, yielding one entry per CDR3 protein. This table holds some 270,000 distinct CDR3 sequences, over 20% found once. The sample belongs to a study of T cells in Graves' hyperthyroidism and ophthalmopathy.

Sequencing was done on a sample of blood. The genes are TRBV29-1 and TRBJ2-7; tentative D call: TRBD1 (5 bases). This TCR was sampled from a woman between 40 and 55 years old with Graves' ophthalmopathy. In DNA form, the CDR3 reads TGCAGCGTTATTAGCCAGGGTGGCTCCTACGAGCAGTACTTC. This translates into CSVISQGGSYEQYF.